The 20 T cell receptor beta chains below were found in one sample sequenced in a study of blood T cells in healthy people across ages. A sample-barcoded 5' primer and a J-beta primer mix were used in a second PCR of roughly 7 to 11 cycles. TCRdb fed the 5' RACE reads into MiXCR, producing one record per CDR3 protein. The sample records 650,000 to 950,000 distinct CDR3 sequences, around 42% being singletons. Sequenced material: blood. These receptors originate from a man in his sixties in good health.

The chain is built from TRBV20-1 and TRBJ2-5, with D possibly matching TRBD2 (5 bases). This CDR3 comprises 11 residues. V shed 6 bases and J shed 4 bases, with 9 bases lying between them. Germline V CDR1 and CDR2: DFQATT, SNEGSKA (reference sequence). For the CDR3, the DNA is TGCAGTGCCACTAGTTCAGAGACCCAGTACTTC. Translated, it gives CSATSSETQYF.

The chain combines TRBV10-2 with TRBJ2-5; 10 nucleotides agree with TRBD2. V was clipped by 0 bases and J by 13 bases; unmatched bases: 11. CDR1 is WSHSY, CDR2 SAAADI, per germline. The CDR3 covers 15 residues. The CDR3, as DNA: TGCGCCAGCAGTGAGTCGACTCTAGCGGGGGCGCCCGGGTACTTC. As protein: CASSESTLAGAPGYF.

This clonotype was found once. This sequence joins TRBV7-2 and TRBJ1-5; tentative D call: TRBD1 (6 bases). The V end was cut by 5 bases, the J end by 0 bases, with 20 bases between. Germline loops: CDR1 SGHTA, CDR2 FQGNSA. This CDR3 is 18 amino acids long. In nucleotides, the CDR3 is TGTGCCAGCAGCCCACCGGGGACACAGGCCGATAGCAATCAGCCCCAGCATTTT. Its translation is CASSPPGTQADSNQPQHF.

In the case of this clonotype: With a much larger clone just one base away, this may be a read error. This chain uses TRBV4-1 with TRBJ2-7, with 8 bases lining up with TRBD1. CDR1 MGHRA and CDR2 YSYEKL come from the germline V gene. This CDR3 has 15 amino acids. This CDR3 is CAGSQGTGGSYEQYF. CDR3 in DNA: TGCGCCGGCAGCCAAGGTACAGGGGGGTCCTACGAGCAGTACTTC.

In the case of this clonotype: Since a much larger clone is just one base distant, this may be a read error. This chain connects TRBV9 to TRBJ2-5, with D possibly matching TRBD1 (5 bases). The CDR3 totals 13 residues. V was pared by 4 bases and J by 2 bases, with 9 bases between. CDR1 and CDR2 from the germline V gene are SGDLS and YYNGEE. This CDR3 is CASSSKGQETQYF. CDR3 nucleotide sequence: TGTGCCAGCAGCTCCAAGGGGCAAGAGACCCAGTACTTC.

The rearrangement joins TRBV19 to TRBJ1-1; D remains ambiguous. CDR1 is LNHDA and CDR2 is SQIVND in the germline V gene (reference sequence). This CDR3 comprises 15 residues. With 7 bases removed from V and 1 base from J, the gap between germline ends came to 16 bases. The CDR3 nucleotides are TGTGCCAGTACCCTTCCGGGGTGGGAGAACACTGAAGCTTTCTTT. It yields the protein CASTLPGWENTEAFF.

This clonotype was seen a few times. The CDR3 DNA reads TGTGCCAGCGTAAGGGCGAACCTAGCCAAAAACATTCAGTACTTC. Its translation is CASVRANLAKNIQYF. The chain carries TRBV21-1 and TRBJ2-4; TRBD1 is taken as the D call from the table, unchecked against the DNA. TRBV21-1 is a listed pseudogene. The CDR3 has 15 amino acids.

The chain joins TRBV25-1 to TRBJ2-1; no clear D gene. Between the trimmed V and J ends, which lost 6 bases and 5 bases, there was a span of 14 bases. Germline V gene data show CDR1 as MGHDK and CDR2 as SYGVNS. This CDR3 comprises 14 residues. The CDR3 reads CASSQDPVHNEQFF. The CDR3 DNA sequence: TGTGCCAGCAGCCAAGATCCGGTTCACAATGAGCAGTTCTTC. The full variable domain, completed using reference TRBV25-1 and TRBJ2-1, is EADIYQTPRYLVIGTGKKITLECSQTMGHDKMYWYQQDPGMELHLIHYSYGVNSTEKGDLSSESTVSRIRTEHFPLTLESARPSHTSQYLCASSQDPVHNEQFFGPGTRLTVL.

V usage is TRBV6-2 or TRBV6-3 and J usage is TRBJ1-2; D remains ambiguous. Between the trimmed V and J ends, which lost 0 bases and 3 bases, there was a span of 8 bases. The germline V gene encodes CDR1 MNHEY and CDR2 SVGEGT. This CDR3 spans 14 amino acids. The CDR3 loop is CASSYSNKYYGYTF. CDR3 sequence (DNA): TGTGCCAGCAGTTACTCGAACAAGTACTATGGCTACACCTTC.

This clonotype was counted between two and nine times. CDR3 region: CATSRDLAEAFSNQPQHF. The CDR3, as DNA: TGTGCCACCAGCAGAGATCTGGCGGAGGCCTTTAGCAATCAGCCCCAGCATTTT. The chain combines TRBV15 with TRBJ1-5, with D unresolved. The CDR3 covers 18 residues. The V gene lost 0 bases and the J gene lost 0 bases, with 15 bases spanning the gap. Germline values: CDR1 LNHNV, CDR2 YYDKDF (reference sequence). Using reference TRBV15 and TRBJ1-5 for the parts outside the CDR3, the full variable domain is DAMVIQNPRYQVTQFGKPVTLSCSQTLNHNVMYWYQQKSSQAPKLLFHYYDKDFNNEADTPDNFQSRRPNTSFCFLDIRSPGLGDTAMYLCATSRDLAEAFSNQPQHFGDGTRLSIL.

CDR3: CASSPGAAEAFF. In DNA form, the CDR3 reads TGTGCCAGCAGCCCCGGGGCCGCTGAAGCTTTCTTT. The gene calls are TRBV14 and TRBJ1-1; D might be TRBD1 (5 bases). Germline CDR1 SGHDN, CDR2 FVKESK. Trimming left V 4 bases short and J 6 bases short, with 9 bases between. The CDR3 totals 12 residues.

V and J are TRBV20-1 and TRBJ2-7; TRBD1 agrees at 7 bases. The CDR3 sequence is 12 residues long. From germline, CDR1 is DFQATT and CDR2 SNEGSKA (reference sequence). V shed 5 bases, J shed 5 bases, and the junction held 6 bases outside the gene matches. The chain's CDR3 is CSARQGKDEQYF. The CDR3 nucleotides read TGCAGTGCTCGACAGGGAAAGGACGAGCAGTACTTC.

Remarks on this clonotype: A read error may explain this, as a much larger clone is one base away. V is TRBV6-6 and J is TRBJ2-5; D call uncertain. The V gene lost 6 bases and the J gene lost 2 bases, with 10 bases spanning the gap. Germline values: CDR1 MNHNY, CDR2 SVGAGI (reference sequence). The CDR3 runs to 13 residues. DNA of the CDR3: TGTGCCAGCAGAGTGTATCAACAAGAGACCCAGTACTTC. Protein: CASRVYQQETQYF.

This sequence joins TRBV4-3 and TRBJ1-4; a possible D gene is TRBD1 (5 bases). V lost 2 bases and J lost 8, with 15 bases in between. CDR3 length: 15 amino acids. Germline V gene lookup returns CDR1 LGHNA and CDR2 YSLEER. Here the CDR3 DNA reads TGCGCCAGCAGCCAATATCGGGGGGGTGGCGAAAAACTGTTTTTT. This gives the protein CASSQYRGGGEKLFF.

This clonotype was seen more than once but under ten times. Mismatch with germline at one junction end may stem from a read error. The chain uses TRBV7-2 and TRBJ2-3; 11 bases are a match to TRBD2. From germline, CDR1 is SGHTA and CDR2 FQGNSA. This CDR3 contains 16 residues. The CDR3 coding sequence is TGTGCCAGTAGCTTACTGCTAGCGGGAGGTACAGATACGCAGTATTTT. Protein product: CASSLLLAGGTDTQYF.

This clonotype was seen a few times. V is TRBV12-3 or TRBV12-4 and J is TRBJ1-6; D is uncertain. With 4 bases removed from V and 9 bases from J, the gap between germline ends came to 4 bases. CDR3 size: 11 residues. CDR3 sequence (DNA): TGTGCCAGCAGTTCGCGTTCACCCCTCCACTTT. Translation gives CASSSRSPLHF.

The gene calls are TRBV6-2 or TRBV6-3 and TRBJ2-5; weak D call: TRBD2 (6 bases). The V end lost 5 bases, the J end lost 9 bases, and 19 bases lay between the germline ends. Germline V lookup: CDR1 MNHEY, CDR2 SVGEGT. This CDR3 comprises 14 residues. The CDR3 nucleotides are TGTGCCAGCAGTGGACCGGGACTGTTCGGGGCCCAGTACTTC. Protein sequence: CASSGPGLFGAQYF.

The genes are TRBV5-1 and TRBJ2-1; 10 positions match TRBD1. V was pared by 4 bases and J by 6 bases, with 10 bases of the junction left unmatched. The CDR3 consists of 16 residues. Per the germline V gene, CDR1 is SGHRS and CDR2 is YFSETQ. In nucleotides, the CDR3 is TGCGCCAGCAGCAGGGTAGGGACAGGGGATATCAATGAGCAGTTCTTC. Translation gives CASSRVGTGDINEQFF.

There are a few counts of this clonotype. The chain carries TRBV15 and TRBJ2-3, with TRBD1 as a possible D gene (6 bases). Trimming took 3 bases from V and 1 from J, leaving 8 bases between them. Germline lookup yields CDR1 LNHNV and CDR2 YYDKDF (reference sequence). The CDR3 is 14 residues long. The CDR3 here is CATSSRQGTDTQYF. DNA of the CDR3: TGTGCCACCAGCAGTCGACAGGGCACAGATACGCAGTATTTT.

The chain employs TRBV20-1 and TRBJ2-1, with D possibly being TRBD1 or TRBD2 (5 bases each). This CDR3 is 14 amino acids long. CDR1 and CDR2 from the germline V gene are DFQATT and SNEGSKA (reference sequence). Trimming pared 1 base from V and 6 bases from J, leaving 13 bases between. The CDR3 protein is CSARVPGRANEQFF. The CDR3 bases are TGCAGTGCTAGAGTTCCGGGACGTGCCAATGAGCAGTTCTTC.